This passage covers 28 T cell receptor beta chains from one sample sequenced in a study of cytomegalovirus exposure and HLA in healthy donors. PCR was performed using 60 Vbeta and 13 Jbeta primers. Repertoires were generated with immunoSEQ multiplex PCR, while TCRdb's copy carries only in-frame clones and drops some. The table lists roughly 98,000 clones, 65% to 85% of them singletons. The sample was PBMCs. The receptors shown here come from a female donor in good health and CMV-seropositive.

The chain has TRBV6-5 and TRBJ2-1; D possibly corresponds to TRBD1 (5 bases). CDR1 and CDR2 from the germline V gene are MNHEY and SVGAGI. The ends were cut back, 0 bases at V and 3 bases at J, with 6 bases in the middle. This CDR3 is 14 amino acids long. The CDR3: CASSYSGDYNEQFF. The CDR3 nucleotides read TGTGCCAGCAGTTACTCAGGGGACTACAATGAGCAGTTCTTC.

J is TRBJ1-5 and V is TRBV6-1, with TRBD1 matching over 10 bases. CDR3 size: 14 residues. Germline CDR1 is MNHNS and CDR2 is SASEGT. Trimming removed 6 bases from V and 5 bases from J; junction bases left unmatched: 4. The CDR3 here is CASRRGTGDQPQHF. CDR3 nucleotide sequence: TGTGCCAGCAGGAGGGGGACAGGGGATCAGCCCCAGCATTTT.

The chain is built from TRBV30 and TRBJ1-4; possible D gene TRBD1, 6 bases. Trimming removed 3 bases from V and 5 bases from J, with 16 bases in between. CDR1 is GTSNPN, CDR2 SVGIG, per germline (reference sequence). The CDR3 totals 15 residues. The CDR3: CAWRLPGAPNEKLFF. CDR3 DNA: TGTGCCTGGAGACTCCCAGGGGCGCCCAATGAAAAACTGTTTTTT.

The chain combines TRBV15 with TRBJ2-6; tentative D call: TRBD1 (6 bases). Germline CDR1 LNHNV, CDR2 YYDKDF (reference sequence). Deletions cut 3 bases from V and 2 bases from J, with 11 bases between. The CDR3 covers 16 residues. DNA for the CDR3: TGTGCCACCAGCAGCCACAGGGTTCCTGGGGCCAACGTCCTGACTTTC. Protein product: CATSSHRVPGANVLTF.

The chain joins TRBV29-1 to TRBJ1-1, with D hard to call. The germline V and J ends were trimmed by 6 bases and 1 base, with 9 bases remaining between them. The germline gives CDR1 SQVTM, CDR2 ANQGSEA. There are 12 residues in the CDR3. CDR3 protein: CSVLTGNTEAFF. CDR3 sequence (DNA): TGCAGCGTCTTGACGGGGAACACTGAAGCTTTCTTT.

Only a few counts were recorded for this clone. The chain couples TRBV6-5 to TRBJ1-1; the D gene is possibly TRBD1 (5 bases). The CDR3 totals 14 residues. The germline V gene encodes CDR1 MNHEY and CDR2 SVGAGI. V was cut by 2 bases and J by 4 bases, with 11 bases left in between. Here the CDR3 reads CASSYPGFGTEAFF. CDR3 bases: TGTGCCAGCAGTTACCCAGGGTTTGGCACTGAAGCTTTCTTT.

This clone occurred once. The chain is built from TRBV10-3 and TRBJ1-1; a weak D match, TRBD1 (5 bases). The CDR3 is made up of 13 amino acids. Trimming shortened V by 3 bases and J by 4 bases, and 9 bases separated the two germline ends. Germline loops: CDR1 ENHRY, CDR2 SYGVKD. In nucleotides, the CDR3 is TGTGCCATCAGTGACAGGGAAGGCACTGAAGCTTTCTTT. This translates into CAISDREGTEAFF.

V is TRBV25-1 and J is TRBJ1-1; 9 bases map to TRBD1. The CDR3 is 15 residues long. Unmatched junction bases numbered 15, after V lost 7 bases and J lost 9 bases. The germline gives CDR1 MGHDK, CDR2 SYGVNS. DNA of the CDR3: TGTGCCAGCACATCAACAGGGGGCCCTTATTTCCAAGCTTTCTTT. It yields the protein CASTSTGGPYFQAFF.

The rearrangement joins TRBV7-2 to TRBJ1-6; D perhaps matches TRBD1 (6 bases). Germline loops: CDR1 SGHTA, CDR2 FQGNSA. The CDR3 consists of 18 residues. V lost 1 base, J lost 6 bases, and 19 bases lay in between. CDR3 sequence reads: CASSLGPMGARGNSPLHF. DNA for the CDR3: TGTGCCAGCAGCTTAGGACCGATGGGGGCGCGAGGTAATTCACCCCTCCACTTT. Full variable domain (rest looked up from reference TRBV7-2 and TRBJ1-6): GAGVSQSPSNKVTEKGKDVELRCDPISGHTALYWYRQSLGQGLEFLIYFQGNSAPDKSGLPSDRFSAERTGGSVSTLTIQRTQQEDSAVYLCASSLGPMGARGNSPLHFGNGTRLTVT.

The CDR3 spells CASSLARLAGRETQYF. CDR3 coding DNA: TGTGCCAGCAGCTTAGCACGGCTAGCGGGTAGAGAGACCCAGTACTTC. This rearrangement joins TRBV11-2 to TRBJ2-5; TRBD2 agrees at 8 bases. The length of the CDR3 is 16 residues. V was clipped by 1 base and J by 4 bases; unmatched bases: 8. CDR1 SGHAT and CDR2 FQNNGV come from the germline V gene.

The chain has TRBV4-3 and TRBJ2-1, with 9 positions matching TRBD2. The V and J ends lost 4 bases and 6 bases, in that order; junction bases with no gene match: 10. The CDR3 length is 16 residues. The germline gives CDR1 LGHNA, CDR2 YSLEER. The CDR3 spells CASSRQRLADVNEQFF. CDR3 sequence (DNA): TGCGCCAGCAGCCGCCAGAGACTAGCGGACGTCAATGAGCAGTTCTTC.

V gene TRBV4-3 combines with J gene TRBJ1-2; D not certain. CDR1 and CDR2 from the germline V gene are LGHNA and YSLEER. Deletions cut 1 base from V and 2 bases from J, with 14 bases between. CDR3 length equals 16 residues. The CDR3 spells CASSQVRAGWNYGYTF. CDR3 coding DNA: TGCGCCAGCAGCCAAGTTAGGGCGGGCTGGAACTATGGCTACACCTTC.

The chain couples TRBV11-2 to TRBJ2-5; 9 bases are shared with TRBD1. Germline CDR1 is SGHAT and CDR2 is FQNNGV. The CDR3 runs to 15 residues. Losses at the gene ends were 4 bases for V and 4 bases for J; bases not matched to a gene: 7. The CDR3 nucleotides read TGTGCCAGCAGCTGGTCGACAGGGGGGGGAGAGACCCAGTACTTC. Translation gives CASSWSTGGGETQYF.

The chain is built from TRBV14 and TRBJ1-5, with D unresolved. The CDR3 runs 12 residues. Germline-derived CDR1 and CDR2 are SGHDN and FVKESK. The V gene lost 1 base and the J gene lost 7 bases, with 5 bases spanning the gap. Here the CDR3 reads CASSQGEQPQHF. DNA of the CDR3: TGTGCCAGCAGCCAAGGGGAGCAGCCCCAGCATTTT. The complete variable domain, with remaining parts taken from reference TRBV14 and TRBJ1-5, reads EAGVTQFPSHSVIEKGQTVTLRCDPISGHDNLYWYRRVMGKEIKFLLHFVKESKQDESGMPNNRFLAERTGGTYSTLKVQPAELEDSGVYFCASSQGEQPQHFGDGTRLSIL.

The J gene is TRBJ2-1, the V gene TRBV7-9, with 11 bases identical to TRBD1. The CDR3 contains 15 residues. With V trimmed by 6 bases and J by 3 bases, 4 bases remained unmatched. Germline loops: CDR1 SEHNR, CDR2 FQNEAQ (reference sequence). The CDR3 bases are TGTGCCAGCAGTTGGGACAGGGGGGTCTACAATGAGCAGTTCTTC. Translation gives CASSWDRGVYNEQFF.

The chain couples TRBV28 to TRBJ1-2; 10 bases fit TRBD1. Germline CDR1 reads MDHEN; CDR2 reads SYDVKM. Trimming at V came to 5 bases and at J to 6 bases, leaving 12 bases not matched to a gene. CDR3 length: 16 amino acids. CDR3 residues: CASSPGQGSPWNGYTF. The CDR3 DNA is TGTGCCAGCAGTCCGGGACAGGGGTCTCCATGGAATGGCTACACCTTC.

This clone was observed once. This sequence joins TRBV7-3 and TRBJ2-2, with no clear D. This CDR3 is 14 amino acids long. The V gene's germline CDR1 is SGHTA and CDR2 FQGTGA. V lost 5 bases and J lost 7, with 14 bases in between. The CDR3 sequence is CASSLNGRSGELFF. DNA of the CDR3: TGTGCCAGCAGCCTAAACGGTCGGAGCGGGGAGCTGTTTTTT.

J is TRBJ2-7 and V is TRBV28; 8 nucleotides match TRBD1. In germline, CDR1 is MDHEN, CDR2 SYDVKM. The CDR3 runs 15 residues. V lost 6 bases to trimming and J lost 3 bases; unmatched junction nucleotides: 10. The CDR3 DNA follows: TGTGCCAGCAGGTTTCAGGGGGCGAGAATCTACGAGCAGTACTTC. Amino acids: CASRFQGARIYEQYF.

The chain carries TRBV29-1 and TRBJ1-2, with 11 bases matching TRBD1. The CDR3 sequence is 13 residues long. Germline trimming cut 5 bases from V and 6 bases from J; bases unmatched to any gene: 5. Germline assignment: CDR1 SQVTM and CDR2 ANQGSEA. In nucleotides, the CDR3 is TGCAGCGTTCAGAGGGGACAGGGGGATGGCTACACCTTC. Translated, it gives CSVQRGQGDGYTF.

This sequence joins TRBV5-1 and TRBJ2-1; 7 bases are a match to TRBD2. CDR3 length: 14 amino acids. Germline assignment: CDR1 SGHRS and CDR2 YFSETQ. Unmatched junction bases numbered 5, after V lost 7 bases and J lost 1 base. Here the CDR3 reads CASVAGSSYNEQFF. CDR3 DNA: TGCGCCAGCGTAGCGGGCAGTTCCTACAATGAGCAGTTCTTC.

The rearrangement uses TRBV5-5 and TRBJ1-5; tentative D call: TRBD1 (5 bases). Germline V gene sequence: CDR1 SGHKS, CDR2 YYEKEE (reference sequence). The V and J ends lost 1 base and 5 bases respectively, with 16 bases between them. The CDR3 is 16 amino acids. The CDR3 DNA is TGTGCCAGCAGCTTGTCGGACCCGGGGGGGGATCAGCCCCAGCATTTT. Translation: CASSLSDPGGDQPQHF.

About this clone itself: Additional DNA sequences in this sample encode the identical CDR3. The chain carries TRBV5-4 and TRBJ2-7, with 7 bases that match TRBD1. The V gene's germline CDR1 is SGHNT and CDR2 YYREEE (reference sequence). The CDR3 is made up of 14 amino acids. The V and J ends lost 2 bases and 3 bases, in that order; junction bases with no gene match: 5. The CDR3 loop is CASSFDRVYYEQYF. In nucleotides, the CDR3 is TGTGCCAGCAGCTTCGACAGGGTCTACTACGAGCAGTACTTC. The whole variable domain, filled in from reference TRBV5-4 and TRBJ2-7, reads ETGVTQSPTHLIKTRGQQVTLRCSSQSGHNTVSWYQQALGQGPQFIFQYYREEENGRGNFPPRFSGLQFPNYSSELNVNALELDDSALYLCASSFDRVYYEQYFGPGTRLTVT.

The chain links TRBV7-2 to TRBJ1-2; D remains unclear. CDR3 size: 15 residues. The germline CDR1 and CDR2 sequences are SGHTA and FQGNSA. Between the trimmed V and J ends, which lost 4 bases and 5 bases, there was a span of 17 bases. DNA for the CDR3: TGTGCCAGCAGCTCATCCCAAGAGGTCGGGTATGGCTACACCTTC. It specifies CASSSSQEVGYGYTF.

The chain recombines TRBV18 with TRBJ2-7; no reliable D call. V was cut by 2 bases and J by 3 bases, with 5 bases left in between. This CDR3 has 12 amino acids. Germline V lookup: CDR1 KGHSH, CDR2 LQKENI. CDR3 nucleotides: TGTGCCAGCTCACCAGGCGGCTACGAGCAGTACTTC. Encoded protein: CASSPGGYEQYF.

This clone was picked up a small number of times. V is TRBV29-1 and J is TRBJ1-1; D is perhaps TRBD1 (6 bases). The CDR3 length is 13 residues. V lost 7 bases and J 2 bases, leaving 14 bases between the germline ends. Germline CDR1 is SQVTM and CDR2 is ANQGSEA. Here the CDR3 reads CSAWTALNTEAFF. As DNA, the CDR3 is TGCAGCGCATGGACAGCACTCAACACTGAAGCTTTCTTT.

V usage is TRBV25-1 and J usage is TRBJ1-2; D remains ambiguous. Germline V gene sequence: CDR1 MGHDK, CDR2 SYGVNS. V lost 2 bases and J lost 0, with 10 bases in between. This CDR3 has 15 residues. Here the CDR3 reads CASSESRTANYGYTF. The CDR3 region has the DNA TGTGCCAGCAGTGAAAGTCGAACAGCTAACTATGGCTACACCTTC.

CDR3 coding DNA: TGTGCCAGCAGTGAAGCGTCAGGGTTCTTTTACGAGCAGTACTTC. Protein: CASSEASGFFYEQYF. The J gene is TRBJ2-7, the V gene TRBV6-1, with D maybe TRBD1 (5 bases). Germline V gives CDR1 MNHNS, CDR2 SASEGT. V shed 0 bases and J shed 4 bases, with 13 bases lying between them. This CDR3 contains 15 residues.

J is TRBJ1-2 and V is TRBV9; perhaps TRBD1 as D (5 bases). CDR1 is SGDLS and CDR2 is YYNGEE in the germline V gene. The CDR3 consists of 13 residues. V lost 0 bases to trimming and J lost 7 bases, with 10 bases between them. CDR3 sequence: CASSVDGRGGYTF. CDR3 DNA sequence: TGTGCCAGCAGCGTAGACGGGAGGGGTGGCTACACCTTC.